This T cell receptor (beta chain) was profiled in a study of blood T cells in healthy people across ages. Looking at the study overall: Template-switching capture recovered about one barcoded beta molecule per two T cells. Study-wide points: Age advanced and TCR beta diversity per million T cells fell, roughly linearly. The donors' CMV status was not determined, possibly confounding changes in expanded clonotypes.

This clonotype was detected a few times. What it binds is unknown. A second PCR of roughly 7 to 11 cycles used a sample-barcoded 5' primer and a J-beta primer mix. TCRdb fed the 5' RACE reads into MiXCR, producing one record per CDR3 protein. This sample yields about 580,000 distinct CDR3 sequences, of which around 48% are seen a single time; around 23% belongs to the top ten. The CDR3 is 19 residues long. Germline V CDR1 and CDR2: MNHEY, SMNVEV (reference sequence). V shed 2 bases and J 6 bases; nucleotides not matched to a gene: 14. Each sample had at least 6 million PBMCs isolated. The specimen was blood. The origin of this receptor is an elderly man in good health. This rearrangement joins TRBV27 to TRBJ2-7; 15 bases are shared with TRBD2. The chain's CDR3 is CASSLRAVWGLAGGPEQYF. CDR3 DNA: TGTGCCAGCAGTTTAAGGGCGGTCTGGGGACTAGCGGGAGGACCCGAGCAGTACTTC.